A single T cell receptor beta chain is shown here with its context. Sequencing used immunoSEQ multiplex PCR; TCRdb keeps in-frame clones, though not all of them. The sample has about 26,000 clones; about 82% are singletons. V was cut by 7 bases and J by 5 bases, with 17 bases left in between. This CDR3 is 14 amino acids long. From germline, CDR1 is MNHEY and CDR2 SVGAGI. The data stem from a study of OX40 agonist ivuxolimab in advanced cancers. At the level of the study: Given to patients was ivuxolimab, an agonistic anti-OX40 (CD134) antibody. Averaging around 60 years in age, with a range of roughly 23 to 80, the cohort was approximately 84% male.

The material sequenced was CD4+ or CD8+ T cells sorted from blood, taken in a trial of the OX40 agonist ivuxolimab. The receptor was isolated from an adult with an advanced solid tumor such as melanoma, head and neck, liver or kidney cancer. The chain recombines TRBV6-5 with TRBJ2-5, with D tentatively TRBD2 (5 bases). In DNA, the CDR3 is TGTGCCAGCACAAAGGGCGGTGGCGGGGAGACCCAGTACTTC. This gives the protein CASTKGGGGETQYF.